Listed below are T cell receptor beta chains from one sample, sequenced in a study of blood T cell repertoires in COVID-19. TCRdb's table, derived via immunoSEQ multiplex PCR, lists solely in-frame clones and lacks some. This sample carries about 14,000 clones, roughly 85% of them seen once, and the ten largest clones take about 18%. The sample was peripheral blood. The source of these receptors is a human donor with active COVID-19. The donor label of this sample is uncertain. Each CDR3 is given with its conserved first and last residue. The D gene is left open where the match is weak. Rows give clone size only sometimes, using once, few, many, or a class for an expanded clone.

-	-	TRBV3-1/TRBV3-2	TRBJ1-1	TGTGCCAGCAGCCAAGATACTGCCACTGAAGCTTTCTTT	CASSQDTATEAFF
-	-	TRBV27	TRBJ2-7	TGTGCCAGCTCCCGAAGGGGGGGTTCTTTCTACGAGCAGTACTTC	CASSRRGGSFYEQYF
-	-	TRBV24-1	TRBJ1-2	TGTGCCACCAGTGACCCAAAGGAGGGGCCCTATGGCTACACCTTC	CATSDPKEGPYGYTF
few	TRBD1	TRBV2	TRBJ1-5	TGTGCCAGCAGCGGGACAGCAAGCTATCAGCCCCAGCATTTT	CASSGTASYQPQHF
-	TRBD2	TRBV11-2	TRBJ2-3	TGTGCCAGCAGTTCGCTAGCGGGGGGCACAGATACGCAGTATTTT	CASSSLAGGTDTQYF
-	-	TRBV19	TRBJ2-2	TGTGCCAGTAATCGAGGAGTGGCCGGGGAGCTGTTTTTT	CASNRGVAGELFF
once	-	TRBV18	TRBJ2-7	TGTGCCAGCTCACCCAGCGGGCAGGAGAGCGAGCAGTACTTC	CASSPSGQESEQYF
-	-	TRBV14	TRBJ2-1	TGTGCCAGCAGCCCCAGGATCGGTTCCGCTTCCTACAATGAGCAGTTCTTC	CASSPRIGSASYNEQFF
-	TRBD2	TRBV24-1	TRBJ2-1	TGTGCCACCAGTGATTTAAGCGGGAGCTCCTACAATGAGCAGTTCTTC	CATSDLSGSSYNEQFF
-	TRBD1	TRBV19	TRBJ1-1	TGTGCCACCGCGTCGTGGGACAGGGGAGGTAGGAACACTGAAGCTTTCTTT	CATASWDRGGRNTEAFF
-	-	TRBV4-3	TRBJ2-1	TGCGCCAGCAGCCAGGACCGCTCGGGGGGACATTACAATGAGCAGTTCTTC	CASSQDRSGGHYNEQFF
-	TRBD1	TRBV19	TRBJ1-4	TGTGCCAGTAGCTCAGGACAGGCCGGGATTAATGAAAAACTGTTTTTT	CASSSGQAGINEKLFF
-	TRBD2	TRBV5-6	TRBJ2-5	TGTGCCAGCAGCTTTCCCGGGGGGAAAGGGGAGACCCAGTACTTC	CASSFPGGKGETQYF
-	TRBD2	TRBV27	TRBJ2-1	TGTGCCAGCAGTGCAGGACTAGATGCTTACAATGAGCAGTTCTTC	CASSAGLDAYNEQFF
-	TRBD2	TRBV27	TRBJ2-2	TGTGCCAGCAGTTTGAGCGGGGGAGCTAACACCGGGGAGCTGTTTTTT	CASSLSGGANTGELFF
-	TRBD2	TRBV9	TRBJ2-5	TGTGCCAGCAGCGTAGGGGTGGGAGGGCCTGAGACCCAGTACTTC	CASSVGVGGPETQYF
-	-	TRBV2	TRBJ1-2	TGTGCCAGCAGGCAGGGGACTAACTATGGCTACACCTTC	CASRQGTNYGYTF